This TCR beta chain was profiled in a study of blood T cell repertoires in COVID-19. Study context: Researchers got acute and convalescent COVID-19 samples from the United States, Italy and Spain. Sample material is recorded as cDNA or gDNA derived from T cells, B-cell-depleted T cells, or PBMCs.

In the original analysis: How many nucleated cells were present was estimated from reference gene primer amplification. Assay: immunoSEQ multiplex PCR; the TCRdb copy retains only in-frame clones and omits some. V, J and clone size derive from that table, while D and trimming were established from the DNA sequence. The sample records 150,000 to 200,000 clones, 80% to 90% being singletons. V shed 5 bases, J shed 5 bases, and the junction held 8 bases outside the gene matches. Germline V lookup: CDR1 LNHDA, CDR2 SQIVND (reference sequence). CDR3 size: 15 residues. V gene TRBV19 combines with J gene TRBJ2-1; 8 bases align to TRBD2. The sequenced material came from peripheral blood. This clonotype was sampled from a man younger than 30 who had recovered from COVID-19. The CDR3 region is CASSPIAGPNNEQFF. As DNA, the CDR3 is TGTGCCAGTAGTCCCATAGCGGGGCCTAACAATGAGCAGTTCTTC.